The clone carrying this TCR beta chain showed up just a few times. Its target is not known. These data belong to a study of beta chain features in type 1 diabetes. For the study at large: When patients were set against healthy donors, age, gender and cell yields were similar.

Germline V gene data show CDR1 as MNHNY and CDR2 as SVGAGI (reference sequence). The CDR3 has 12 residues. With 4 bases removed from V and 8 bases from J, the gap between germline ends came to 11 bases. The study reverse transcribed the entire isolated RNA, so it sequenced expressed TCRB transcripts. TCRdb's table, derived via immunoSEQ multiplex PCR, lists solely in-frame clones and lacks some. The sample gives 200,000 to 300,000 clones, around 20% of which show up once; about 0.027% is in the top ten. Study results and caveats: Patients with Type 1 diabetes showed moderately but significantly shorter TCRB CDR3s in all four CD4+ subsets. Across patients, naive, central memory and Treg TCRB repertoires exhibited apparently greater similarity than was observed across healthy donors. Type 1 diabetes patients had fewer VDJ junction insertions and more deletions.

Based on CD45RO/CCR7/CD25/CD127/CD95/CD27, CD4+ regulatory, stem cell-like memory, naive and central memory cells were sorted. This receptor was taken from a woman in her 40s with type 1 diabetes. The V and J genes are TRBV6-6 and TRBJ1-1; D is unresolved. The specimen sequenced was naive CD4+ T cells from blood. The CDR3 spells CASSSRPGEAFF. In DNA, the CDR3 is TGTGCCAGCAGTTCTCGGCCGGGAGAAGCTTTCTTT.